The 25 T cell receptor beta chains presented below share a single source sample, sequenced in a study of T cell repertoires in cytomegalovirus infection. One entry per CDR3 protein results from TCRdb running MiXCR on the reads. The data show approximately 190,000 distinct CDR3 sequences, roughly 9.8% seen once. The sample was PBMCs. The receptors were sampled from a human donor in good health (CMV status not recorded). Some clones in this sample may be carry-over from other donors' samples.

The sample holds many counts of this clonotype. This CDR3 is CASSLEGQINTEAFF. In DNA, the CDR3 is TGTGCCAGCAGCTTAGAGGGACAGATTAACACTGAAGCTTTCTTT. V gene TRBV7-8 combines with J gene TRBJ1-1; 7 bases are a match to TRBD1. V dropped 1 base and J dropped 2; count of bases not matched to a gene: 4. Germline-derived CDR1 and CDR2 are SGHVS and FQNEAQ. The CDR3 is 15 residues long.

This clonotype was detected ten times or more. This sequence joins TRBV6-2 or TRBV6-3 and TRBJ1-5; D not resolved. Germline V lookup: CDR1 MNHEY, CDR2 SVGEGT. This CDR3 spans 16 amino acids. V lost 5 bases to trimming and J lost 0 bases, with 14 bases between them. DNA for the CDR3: TGTGCCAGCAGTACCCCGATCTGGAATAGCAATCAGCCCCAGCATTTT. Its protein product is CASSTPIWNSNQPQHF.

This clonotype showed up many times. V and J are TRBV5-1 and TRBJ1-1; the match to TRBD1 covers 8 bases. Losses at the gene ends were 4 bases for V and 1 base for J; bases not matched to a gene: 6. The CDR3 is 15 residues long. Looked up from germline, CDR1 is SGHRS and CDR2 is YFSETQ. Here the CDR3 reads CASSGGTGPNTEAFF. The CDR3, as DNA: TGCGCCAGCAGCGGAGGGACAGGACCGAACACTGAAGCTTTCTTT.

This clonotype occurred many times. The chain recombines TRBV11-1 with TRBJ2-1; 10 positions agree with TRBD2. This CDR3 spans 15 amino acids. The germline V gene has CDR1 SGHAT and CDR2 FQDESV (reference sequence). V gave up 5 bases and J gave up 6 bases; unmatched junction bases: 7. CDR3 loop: CASSPGTSVRNEQFF. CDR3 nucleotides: TGTGCCAGCAGCCCCGGGACTAGCGTTCGCAATGAGCAGTTCTTC.

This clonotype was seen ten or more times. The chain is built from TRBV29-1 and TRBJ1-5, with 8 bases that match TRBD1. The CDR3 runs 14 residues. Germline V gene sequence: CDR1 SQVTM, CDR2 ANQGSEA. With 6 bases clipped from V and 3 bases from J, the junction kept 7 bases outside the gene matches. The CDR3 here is CSVQQGGNNQPQHF. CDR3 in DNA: TGCAGCGTCCAACAGGGGGGAAACAATCAGCCCCAGCATTTT.

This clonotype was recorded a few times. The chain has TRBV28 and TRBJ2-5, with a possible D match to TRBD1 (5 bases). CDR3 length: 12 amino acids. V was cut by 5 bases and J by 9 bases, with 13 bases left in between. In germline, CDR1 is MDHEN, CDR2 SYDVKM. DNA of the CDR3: TGTGCCAGCAGTACTCGGACAAGGCCCCAGTACTTC. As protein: CASSTRTRPQYF. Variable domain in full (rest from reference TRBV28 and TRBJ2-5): DVKVTQSSRYLVKRTGEKVFLECVQDMDHENMFWYRQDPGLGLRLIYFSYDVKMKEKGDIPEGYSVSREKKERFSLILESASTNQTSMYLCASSTRTRPQYFGPGTRLLVL.

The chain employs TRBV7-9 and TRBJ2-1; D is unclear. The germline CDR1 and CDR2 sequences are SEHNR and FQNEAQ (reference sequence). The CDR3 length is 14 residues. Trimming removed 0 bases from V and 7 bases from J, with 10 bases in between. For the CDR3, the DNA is TGTGCCAGCAGCTTAGCGAGTACGCTTAATGAGCAGTTCTTC. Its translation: CASSLASTLNEQFF.

The CDR3 reads CASRLSGTSGYNEQFF. CDR3 DNA sequence: TGTGCCAGCAGGCTATCCGGGACTAGCGGCTACAATGAGCAGTTCTTC. This chain connects TRBV2 to TRBJ2-1; TRBD2 aligns across 11 bases. The germline V gene encodes CDR1 SNHLY and CDR2 FYNNEI. V was clipped by 6 bases and J by 3 bases; unmatched bases: 7. The CDR3 is made up of 16 amino acids.

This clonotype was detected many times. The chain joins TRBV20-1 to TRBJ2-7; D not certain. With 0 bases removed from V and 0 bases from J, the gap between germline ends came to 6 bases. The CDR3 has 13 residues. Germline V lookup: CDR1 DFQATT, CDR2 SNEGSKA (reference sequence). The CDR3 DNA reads TGCAGTGCTAGAGAGGTCTACTCCTACGAGCAGTACTTC. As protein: CSAREVYSYEQYF.

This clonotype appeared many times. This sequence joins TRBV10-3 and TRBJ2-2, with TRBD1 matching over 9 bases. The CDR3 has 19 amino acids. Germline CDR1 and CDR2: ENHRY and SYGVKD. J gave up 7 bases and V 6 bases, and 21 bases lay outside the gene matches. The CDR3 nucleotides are TGTGCCATCAGCAAAAGTCCCGGGACAGGGACGAAGACCAACGGGGAGCTGTTTTTT. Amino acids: CAISKSPGTGTKTNGELFF.

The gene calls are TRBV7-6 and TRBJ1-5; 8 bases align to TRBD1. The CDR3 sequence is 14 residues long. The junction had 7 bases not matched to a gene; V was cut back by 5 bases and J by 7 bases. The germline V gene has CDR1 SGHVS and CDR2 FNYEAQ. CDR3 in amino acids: CASSPQGAGQPQHF. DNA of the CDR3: TGTGCCAGCAGCCCCCAGGGGGCAGGGCAGCCCCAGCATTTT.

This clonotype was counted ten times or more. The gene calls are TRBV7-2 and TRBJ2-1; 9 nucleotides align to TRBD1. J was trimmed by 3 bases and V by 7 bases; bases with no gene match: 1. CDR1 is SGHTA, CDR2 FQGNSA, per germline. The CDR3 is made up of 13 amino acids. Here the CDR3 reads CASTGQGYNEQFF. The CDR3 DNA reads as TGTGCCAGCACGGGACAGGGCTACAATGAGCAGTTCTTC.

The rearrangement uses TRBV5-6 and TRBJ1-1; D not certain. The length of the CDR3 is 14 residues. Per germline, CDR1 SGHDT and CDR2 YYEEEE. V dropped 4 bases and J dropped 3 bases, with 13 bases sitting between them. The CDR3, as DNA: TGTGCCAGCAGCCAAGGACGGCGGTACACTGAAGCTTTCTTT. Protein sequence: CASSQGRRYTEAFF.

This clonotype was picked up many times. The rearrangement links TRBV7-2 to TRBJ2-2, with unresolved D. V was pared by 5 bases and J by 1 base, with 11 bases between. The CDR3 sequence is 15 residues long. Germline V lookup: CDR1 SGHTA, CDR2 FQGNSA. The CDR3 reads CASSRIRQNTGELFF. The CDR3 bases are TGTGCCAGCAGCCGGATTCGACAGAACACCGGGGAGCTGTTTTTT.

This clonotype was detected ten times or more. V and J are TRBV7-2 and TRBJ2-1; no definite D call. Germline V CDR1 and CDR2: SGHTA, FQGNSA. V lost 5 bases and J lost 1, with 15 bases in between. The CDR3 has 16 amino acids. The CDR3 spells CASSPSLGRSYNEQFF. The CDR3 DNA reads TGTGCCAGCAGCCCCTCCCTAGGGCGGTCCTACAATGAGCAGTTCTTC.

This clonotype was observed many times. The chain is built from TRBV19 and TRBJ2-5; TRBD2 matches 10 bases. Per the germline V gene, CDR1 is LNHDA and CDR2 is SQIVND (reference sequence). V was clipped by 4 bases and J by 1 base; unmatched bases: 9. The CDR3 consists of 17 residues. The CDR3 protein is CASSTGLLAGTQETQYF. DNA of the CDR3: TGTGCCAGTAGTACCGGTTTACTAGCGGGGACCCAAGAGACCCAGTACTTC.

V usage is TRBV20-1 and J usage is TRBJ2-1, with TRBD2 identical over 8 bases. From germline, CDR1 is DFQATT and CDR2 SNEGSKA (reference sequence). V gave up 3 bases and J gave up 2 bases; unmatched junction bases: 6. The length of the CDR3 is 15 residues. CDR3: CSARLAGPTYNEQFF. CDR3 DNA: TGCAGTGCTAGGTTAGCGGGACCTACCTACAATGAGCAGTTCTTC.

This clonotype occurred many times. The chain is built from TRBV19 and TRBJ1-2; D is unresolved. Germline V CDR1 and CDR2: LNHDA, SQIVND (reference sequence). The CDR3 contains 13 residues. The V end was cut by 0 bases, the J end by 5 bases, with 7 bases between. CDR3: CASSIDRRYGYTF. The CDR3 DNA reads TGTGCCAGTAGTATAGATCGCCGTTATGGCTACACCTTC.

This chain's CDR3 is CASSYVAGEGSNQPQHF. The CDR3 nucleotides read TGTGCCAGCAGTTACGTTGCAGGGGAAGGTAGCAATCAGCCCCAGCATTTT. This chain uses TRBV6-2 or TRBV6-3 with TRBJ1-5, with D tentatively TRBD1 (6 bases). The CDR3 loop spans 17 amino acids. From germline, CDR1 is MNHEY and CDR2 SVGEGT. The V gene lost 2 bases and the J gene lost 0 bases, with 14 bases spanning the gap.

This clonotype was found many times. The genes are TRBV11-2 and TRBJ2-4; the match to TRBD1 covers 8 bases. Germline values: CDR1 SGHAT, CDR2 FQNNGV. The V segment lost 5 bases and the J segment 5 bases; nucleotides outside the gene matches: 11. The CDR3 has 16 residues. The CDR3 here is CASSGQGLVKENIQYF. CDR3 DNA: TGTGCCAGCAGCGGACAGGGTTTAGTAAAAGAAAACATTCAGTACTTC. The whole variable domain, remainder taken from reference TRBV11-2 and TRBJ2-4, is EAGVAQSPRYKIIEKRQSVAFWCNPISGHATLYWYQQILGQGPKLLIQFQNNGVVDDSQLPKDRFSAERLKGVDSTLKIQPAKLEDSAVYLCASSGQGLVKENIQYFGAGTRLSVL.

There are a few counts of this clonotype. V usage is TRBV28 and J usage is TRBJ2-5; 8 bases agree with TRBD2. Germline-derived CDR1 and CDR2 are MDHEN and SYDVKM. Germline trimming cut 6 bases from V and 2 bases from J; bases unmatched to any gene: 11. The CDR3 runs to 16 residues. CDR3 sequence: CASSLVRGGGQETQYF. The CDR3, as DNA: TGTGCCAGCAGCCTGGTTCGCGGCGGGGGGCAAGAGACCCAGTACTTC.

The chain's CDR3 is CATTGGGLRNIQYF. As DNA, the CDR3 is TGTGCCACCACCGGAGGAGGACTACGGAACATTCAGTACTTC. J is TRBJ2-4 and V is TRBV11-2, with D possibly TRBD2 on 6 matching bases. Germline V CDR1 and CDR2: SGHAT, FQNNGV. V shed 10 bases and J shed 7 bases, with 20 bases lying between them. The CDR3 runs 14 residues. Filled out from reference TRBV11-2 and TRBJ2-4, the complete variable domain reads EAGVAQSPRYKIIEKRQSVAFWCNPISGHATLYWYQQILGQGPKLLIQFQNNGVVDDSQLPKDRFSAERLKGVDSTLKIQPAKLEDSAVYLCATTGGGLRNIQYFGAGTRLSVL.

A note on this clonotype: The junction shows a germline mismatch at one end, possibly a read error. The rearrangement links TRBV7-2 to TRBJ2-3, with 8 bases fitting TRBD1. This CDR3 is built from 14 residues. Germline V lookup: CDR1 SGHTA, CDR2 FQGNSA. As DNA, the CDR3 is TGTTCCAGCAGCCGCGGACAGGGAACAGATACGCAGTATTTT. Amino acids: CSSSRGQGTDTQYF.

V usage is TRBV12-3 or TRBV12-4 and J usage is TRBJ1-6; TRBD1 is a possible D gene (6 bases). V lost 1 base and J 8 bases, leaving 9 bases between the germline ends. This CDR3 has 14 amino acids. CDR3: CASSLGGAHSPLHF. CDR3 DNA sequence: TGTGCCAGCAGTTTAGGGGGGGCTCATTCACCCCTCCACTTT.

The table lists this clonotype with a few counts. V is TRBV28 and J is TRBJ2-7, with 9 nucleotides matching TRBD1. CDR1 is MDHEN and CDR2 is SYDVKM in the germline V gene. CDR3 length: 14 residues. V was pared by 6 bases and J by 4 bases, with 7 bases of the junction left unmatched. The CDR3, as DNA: TGTGCCAGCAGGAAACAGGGGGCGGGTTACGAGCAGTACTTC. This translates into CASRKQGAGYEQYF. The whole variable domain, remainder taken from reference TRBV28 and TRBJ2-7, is DVKVTQSSRYLVKRTGEKVFLECVQDMDHENMFWYRQDPGLGLRLIYFSYDVKMKEKGDIPEGYSVSREKKERFSLILESASTNQTSMYLCASRKQGAGYEQYFGPGTRLTVT.